The rows below give T cell receptor beta chains drawn from one sample of a study of blood T cell repertoires in COVID-19. Produced via immunoSEQ multiplex PCR; TCRdb's table is partial and in-frame only. The sample consists of 100,000 to 150,000 clones, 84% of them appearing once. The sequencing sample was made of PBMCs or T cells enriched from blood (not recorded which). The receptors were gathered from a woman aged 25 to 39 who had recovered from COVID-19. Each CDR3 is given with its conserved first and last residue. A D gene is named only where the DNA matches it firmly. Rows may omit the clone size; those that give it use once, few, many or a size class.

size	V	J	D	DNA	CDR3
NA	TRBV6-6	TRBJ1-3	NA	TGTGCCAGCAGTTACGGAGGCCCTGGAAACACCATATATTTT	CASSYGGPGNTIYF
NA	TRBV2	TRBJ2-2	NA	TGTGCCAGCAGTGAAAGGGGCGACCCCGCGAACACCGGGGAGCTGTTTTTT	CASSERGDPANTGELFF
NA	TRBV7-2	TRBJ2-3	TRBD2	TGTGCCAGCAGCTTAGTGGGACTAGCGGCAGATACGCAGTATTTT	CASSLVGLAADTQYF
NA	TRBV9	TRBJ2-2	TRBD2	TGTGCCAGCGGGACTAGCGGGAGGGCCACCGGGGAGCTGTTTTTT	CASGTSGRATGELFF
NA	TRBV7-9	TRBJ1-1	TRBD1	TGTGCCAGCAGGAAAACGGGAGGGGGACAGGGACCTTTCTTT	CASRKTGGGQGPFF
NA	TRBV18	TRBJ1-1	NA	TGTGCCAGCTCACCACCGACTGTGATGACTGAAGCTTTCTTT	CASSPPTVMTEAFF
once	TRBV6-5	TRBJ1-2	NA	TGTGCCGCCGGCGCGGGGGATGGTTATGGCTACACCTTC	CAAGAGDGYGYTF
once	TRBV11-1	TRBJ2-3	NA	TGTGCCAGCAGCTTAGAGCTGAACACAGATACGCAGTATTTT	CASSLELNTDTQYF
few	TRBV3-1/TRBV3-2	TRBJ2-4	TRBD1	TGTGCCAGCAGCCAAGTAAAGGGGGCCGGGAAAAACATTCAGTACTTC	CASSQVKGAGKNIQYF
NA	TRBV30	TRBJ1-1	NA	TGTGCCTGGTCTCGAGACACTGAAGCTTTCTTT	CAWSRDTEAFF
NA	TRBV19	TRBJ1-3	TRBD1	TGTGCCAGTAAGAATTGGACAGGGGCAGGAAACACCATATATTTT	CASKNWTGAGNTIYF
NA	TRBV19	TRBJ2-6	NA	TGTGCCAGTAGTGCCACAGGCTCTGGGGCCAACGTCCTGACTTTC	CASSATGSGANVLTF
few	TRBV7-8	TRBJ2-7	TRBD2	TGTGCCAGCAGCTCGATTAGCGGGAGATTGTACGAGCAGTACTTC	CASSSISGRLYEQYF
NA	TRBV28	TRBJ2-2	NA	TGTGCCAGTCCCTCGAACACCGGGGAGCTGTTTTTT	CASPSNTGELFF
NA	TRBV19	TRBJ2-1	NA	TGTGCCAGTAGTGCCTTCTCCGGGGTCCACAATGAGCAGTTCTTC	CASSAFSGVHNEQFF
NA	TRBV4-3	TRBJ2-7	NA	TGCGCCAGCAGCCAAGAGGCCTTTTCCTACGAGCAGTACTTC	CASSQEAFSYEQYF